These 29 T cell receptor beta chains were sequenced from one sample in a study of cytomegalovirus exposure and HLA in healthy donors. The PCR used 60 Vbeta and 13 Jbeta primers. TCRdb's copy holds only in-frame clones and misses some; the assay was immunoSEQ multiplex PCR. Of roughly 120,000 clones in the sample, approximately 80% were seen once. Sequencing input: PBMCs. Source of these receptors: a human donor in good health.

The CDR3 protein is CASSDGGGPYNEQFF. Written as DNA, the CDR3 is TGTGCCAGCAGTGACGGGGGAGGCCCCTACAATGAGCAGTTCTTC. This chain uses TRBV6-1 with TRBJ2-1; perhaps TRBD2 as D (6 bases). Germline lookup yields CDR1 MNHNS and CDR2 SASEGT. This CDR3 spans 15 amino acids. Trimming shortened V by 3 bases and J by 2 bases, and 11 bases separated the two germline ends.

This chain joins TRBV6-1 and TRBJ2-2; TRBD1 agrees at 10 bases. Germline V gene data show CDR1 as MNHNS and CDR2 as SASEGT. V shed 7 bases and J 7 bases; nucleotides not matched to a gene: 6. CDR3 length: 14 residues. The CDR3 region is CASTRQGAVGELFF. The DNA for the CDR3 is TGTGCCAGCACTAGACAGGGGGCGGTCGGGGAGCTGTTTTTT.

CDR3 sequence reads: CASRSLGEQFF. CDR3 sequence (DNA): TGTGCCAGCAGATCCCTAGGAGAGCAGTTCTTC. This chain connects TRBV28 to TRBJ2-1; no definite D call. This CDR3 has 11 residues. V was trimmed by 6 bases and J by 10 bases, leaving 10 bases between them. Germline V CDR1 and CDR2: MDHEN, SYDVKM.

V is TRBV19 and J is TRBJ1-1; unclear D gene. V lost 3 bases to trimming and J lost 1 base, with 9 bases between them. This CDR3 is 14 amino acids long. Germline lookup yields CDR1 LNHDA and CDR2 SQIVND (reference sequence). The CDR3 here is CASSIWAGNTEAFF. The CDR3, as DNA: TGTGCCAGTAGTATCTGGGCAGGGAACACTGAAGCTTTCTTT.

This clone appeared a few times. The chain has TRBV5-1 and TRBJ2-5; 7 nucleotides agree with TRBD2. Trimming removed 5 bases from V and 5 bases from J; junction bases left unmatched: 15. The CDR3 runs to 16 residues. The V gene's germline CDR1 is SGHRS and CDR2 YFSETQ. The CDR3 loop is CASSFTGAGDSETQYF. CDR3 nucleotide sequence: TGCGCCAGCAGTTTTACTGGGGCGGGAGATAGTGAGACCCAGTACTTC.

This chain uses TRBV28 with TRBJ2-1; a weak D match, TRBD2 (6 bases). Germline V gives CDR1 MDHEN, CDR2 SYDVKM. The CDR3 totals 13 residues. Trimming removed 4 bases at V and 11 bases at J, with 15 bases between. CDR3 sequence (DNA): TGTGCCAGCAGTTGGGACTTCTCTCCGAAGCAGTTCTTC. Its translation is CASSWDFSPKQFF.

The gene calls are TRBV10-1 and TRBJ2-1; TRBD2 matches 7 bases. The trim removed 3 bases at V and 2 bases at J, leaving 10 bases unmatched. This CDR3 is built from 17 residues. CDR1 and CDR2 from the germline V gene are WNHNN and SYGVQD (reference sequence). The CDR3 protein is CASSDPGGMSPYNEQFF. The CDR3 DNA is TGCGCCAGCAGTGACCCCGGGGGGATGAGCCCCTACAATGAGCAGTTCTTC.

V usage is TRBV5-8 and J usage is TRBJ2-2; TRBD2 aligns across 9 bases. V dropped 9 bases and J dropped 0; count of bases not matched to a gene: 12. CDR3 size: 17 residues. Germline V gives CDR1 SGHTS, CDR2 YDEGEE. CDR3 sequence (DNA): TGTGCCACCACCCTCAGATCTAGCGGGACGAACACCGGGGAGCTGTTTTTT. It codes for CATTLRSSGTNTGELFF. The full variable domain, in which reference TRBV5-8 and TRBJ2-2 provide the parts outside the CDR3, is EAGVTQSPTHLIKTRGQQATLRCSPISGHTSVYWYQQALGLGLQFLLWYDEGEERNRGNFPPRFSGRQFPNYSSELNVNALELEDSALYLCATTLRSSGTNTGELFFGEGSRLTVL.

This clone has only one observation. The chain combines TRBV7-2 with TRBJ2-1; tentatively, D is TRBD2 (6 bases). From germline, CDR1 is SGHTA and CDR2 FQGNSA. The CDR3 runs 15 residues. The V gene lost 5 bases and the J gene lost 1 base, with 12 bases spanning the gap. CDR3 region: CASSPGTASYNEQFF. The CDR3 nucleotides are TGTGCCAGCAGCCCCGGGACTGCATCCTACAATGAGCAGTTCTTC. The whole variable domain, filled in from reference TRBV7-2 and TRBJ2-1, reads GAGVSQSPSNKVTEKGKDVELRCDPISGHTALYWYRQSLGQGLEFLIYFQGNSAPDKSGLPSDRFSAERTGGSVSTLTIQRTQQEDSAVYLCASSPGTASYNEQFFGPGTRLTVL.

J is TRBJ2-2 and V is TRBV11-3, with TRBD2 matching over 7 bases. The CDR3 totals 16 residues. Per the germline V gene, CDR1 is SGHNT and CDR2 is YENEEA. V lost 4 bases to trimming and J lost 0 bases; unmatched junction nucleotides: 5. This CDR3 is CASSYRLAANTGELFF. The CDR3 region has the DNA TGTGCCAGCAGCTACCGACTAGCAGCGAACACCGGGGAGCTGTTTTTT.

This chain uses TRBV7-2 with TRBJ2-7, with TRBD1 matching over 7 bases. V gave up 5 bases and J gave up 5 bases; unmatched junction bases: 6. Germline V CDR1 and CDR2: SGHTA, FQGNSA. CDR3 length: 13 amino acids. DNA for the CDR3: TGTGCCAGCAGCAACGACAGGGATAACGAGCAGTACTTC. Protein product: CASSNDRDNEQYF.

The table lists this clone with a few counts. J is TRBJ1-4 and V is TRBV6-6; D is possibly TRBD1 (5 bases). Germline V gene sequence: CDR1 MNHNY, CDR2 SVGAGI (reference sequence). CDR3 size: 14 residues. V lost 6 bases and J 7 bases, leaving 15 bases between the germline ends. CDR3 bases: TGTGCCAGCAGCGGAGGGGTGATAACTGAAAAACTGTTTTTT. This codes for CASSGGVITEKLFF.

The J gene is TRBJ2-3, the V gene TRBV2; TRBD2 matches at 7 bases. This CDR3 has 16 residues. Trimming took 0 bases from V and 2 from J; bases not matched to a gene: 5. The germline V gene encodes CDR1 SNHLY and CDR2 FYNNEI. Here the CDR3 DNA reads TGTGCCAGCAGTGAAGCGGCGGGACTATACACAGATACGCAGTATTTT. It translates to CASSEAAGLYTDTQYF.

This clone has a single count. V gene TRBV25-1 combines with J gene TRBJ1-1, with D tentatively TRBD1 (6 bases). Germline V gene data show CDR1 as MGHDK and CDR2 as SYGVNS. V gave up 5 bases and J gave up 5 bases, with 12 bases separating them. The CDR3 loop spans 13 amino acids. The chain's CDR3 is CASSLFGQTEAFF. Here the CDR3 DNA reads TGTGCCAGCAGTTTGTTCGGACAGACTGAAGCTTTCTTT.

J is TRBJ2-2 and V is TRBV7-7; D gene uncertain. Germline-derived CDR1 and CDR2 are SSHAT and FNYEAQ (reference sequence). The V end was cut by 1 base, the J end by 7 bases, with 7 bases between. The CDR3 spans 13 residues. Written as DNA, the CDR3 is TGTGCCAGCAGCTTAGTTGTTCTCGGGGAGCTGTTTTTT. Translated, it gives CASSLVVLGELFF.

A word on this clone: One end of the junction fails to match germline, which may point to a read error. This chain uses TRBV7-7 with TRBJ1-5; no reliable D call. CDR1 SSHAT and CDR2 FNYEAQ come from the germline V gene (reference sequence). The length of the CDR3 is 16 residues. The CDR3 protein is CASSSIARVSNQPQHF. The CDR3 region has the DNA TGTGCTAGCAGCTCGATCGCCCGGGTTAGCAATCAGCCCCAGCATTTT. Variable domain in full (rest from reference TRBV7-7 and TRBJ1-5): GAGVSQSPRYKVTKRGQDVTLRCDPISSHATLYWYQQALGQGPEFLTYFNYEAQPDKSGLPSDRFSAERPEGSISTLTIQRTEQRDSAMYRCASSSIARVSNQPQHFGDGTRLSIL.

This clone appeared a few times. The junction departs from germline at one end; a sequencing error may be responsible. V is TRBV6-5 and J is TRBJ1-1; TRBD1 matches 7 bases. This CDR3 comprises 15 residues. The germline V gene encodes CDR1 MNHEY and CDR2 SVGAGI. CDR3 DNA sequence: TGTGCCAGCAGTGACTCCAGCGAGGGGGCCACTGAAGCTTTCTTT. Translation gives CASSDSSEGATEAFF.

The CDR3 coding sequence is TGTGCCAGCAGCCTATCGACAGGGCGGGACTACGAGCAGTACTTC. Its translation is CASSLSTGRDYEQYF. The chain carries TRBV11-2 and TRBJ2-7; perhaps TRBD1 as D (7 bases). Looked up from germline, CDR1 is SGHAT and CDR2 is FQNNGV. V shed 5 bases and J shed 3 bases, with 17 bases lying between them. This CDR3 comprises 15 residues. Full variable domain (rest looked up from reference TRBV11-2 and TRBJ2-7): EAGVAQSPRYKIIEKRQSVAFWCNPISGHATLYWYQQILGQGPKLLIQFQNNGVVDDSQLPKDRFSAERLKGVDSTLKIQPAKLEDSAVYLCASSLSTGRDYEQYFGPGTRLTVT.

The genes are TRBV5-1 and TRBJ2-5; D is ambiguous. The CDR3 consists of 15 residues. Trimming removed 3 bases at V and 1 base at J, with 13 bases between. The germline gives CDR1 SGHRS, CDR2 YFSETQ. The CDR3 DNA is TGCGCCAGCAGCTCCCCAACTACCCCCCAAGAGACCCAGTACTTC. Translating gives CASSSPTTPQETQYF.

The CDR3 is CASSIELARADQPQHF. The CDR3 DNA sequence: TGTGCCAGTAGTATAGAATTGGCCAGGGCTGATCAGCCCCAGCATTTT. The J gene is TRBJ1-5, the V gene TRBV19; possibly TRBD1 for D (5 bases). Trimming removed 0 bases from V and 5 bases from J, with 14 bases in between. CDR1 LNHDA and CDR2 SQIVND come from the germline V gene (reference sequence). This CDR3 spans 16 amino acids.

This chain uses TRBV11-3 with TRBJ1-1; TRBD1 might be the D (5 bases). The CDR3 extends over 14 amino acids. V shed 1 base and J shed 5 bases, with 11 bases lying between them. Germline V CDR1 and CDR2: SGHNT, YENEEA. CDR3 sequence reads: CASSLAAGRTEAFF. In DNA, the CDR3 is TGTGCCAGCAGCTTAGCGGCAGGGCGGACTGAAGCTTTCTTT.

The chain joins TRBV21-1 to TRBJ2-5; TRBD1, the table's D call, was not compared with the DNA. TRBV21-1 constitutes a pseudogene. This CDR3 contains 14 residues. The CDR3 loop reads CASTDDNRWKTQYF. The CDR3 DNA reads TGTGCCAGCACCGACGACAACAGGTGGAAGACCCAGTACTTC.

The chain uses TRBV7-8 and TRBJ1-3, with D possibly TRBD1 on 6 matching bases. This CDR3 spans 16 amino acids. V lost 5 bases and J lost 0, with 14 bases in between. Looked up from germline, CDR1 is SGHVS and CDR2 is FQNEAQ. CDR3: CASSPPVQGSGNTIYF. The CDR3 nucleotides are TGTGCCAGCAGCCCTCCCGTACAGGGCTCTGGAAACACCATATATTTT.

This clone was counted between two and nine times. The chain uses TRBV19 and TRBJ2-1; D tentatively fits TRBD1 or TRBD2 (6 bases each). Germline V gives CDR1 LNHDA, CDR2 SQIVND (reference sequence). CDR3 length: 14 residues. The V gene lost 10 bases and the J gene lost 3 bases, with 16 bases spanning the gap. CDR3 nucleotide sequence: TGTGCCACTAGGGGGGCAGGGTTCTACAATGAGCAGTTCTTC. Its translation: CATRGAGFYNEQFF.

This chain uses TRBV19 with TRBJ2-3; 7 nucleotides align to TRBD2. From germline, CDR1 is LNHDA and CDR2 SQIVND (reference sequence). The CDR3 extends over 17 amino acids. Trimming took 1 base from V and 2 from J; bases not matched to a gene: 9. CDR3 nucleotides: TGTGCCAGTAGTATAGGCTGGGCTAGCGGTACCACAGATACGCAGTATTTT. Translation gives CASSIGWASGTTDTQYF.

The V gene is TRBV6-5, the J gene TRBJ2-5; tentative D call: TRBD1 (5 bases). CDR1 is MNHEY and CDR2 is SVGAGI in the germline V gene. The CDR3 length is 15 residues. Trimming removed 6 bases from V and 0 bases from J, with 14 bases in between. The CDR3 region is CASRHDRLNQETQYF. In DNA, the CDR3 is TGTGCCAGCAGACACGACAGATTAAACCAAGAGACCCAGTACTTC.

The gene calls are TRBV5-1 and TRBJ2-7, with 9 nucleotides matching TRBD2. CDR3 length: 17 residues. Losses at the gene ends were 2 bases for V and 5 bases for J; bases not matched to a gene: 14. CDR1 and CDR2 from the germline V gene are SGHRS and YFSETQ. The CDR3: CASSLGREGSSSDEQYF. In DNA form, the CDR3 reads TGCGCCAGCAGCTTAGGGCGGGAGGGCTCCTCATCCGACGAGCAGTACTTC.

The chain employs TRBV15 and TRBJ2-2, with 9 bases fitting TRBD2. The CDR3 loop spans 15 amino acids. CDR1 LNHNV and CDR2 YYDKDF come from the germline V gene (reference sequence). J lost 1 base, V lost 7 bases, and 4 bases had no gene match. CDR3 coding DNA: TGTGCCACCACCGTAGCGGGGGTGAACACCGGGGAGCTGTTTTTT. Encoded protein: CATTVAGVNTGELFF.

This chain connects TRBV10-3 to TRBJ1-1; D might be TRBD1 (5 bases). Per the germline V gene, CDR1 is ENHRY and CDR2 is SYGVKD. The CDR3 has 13 residues. V lost 0 bases and J 6 bases, leaving 8 bases between the germline ends. CDR3 sequence reads: CAISESTGAEAFF. The CDR3 DNA reads TGTGCCATCAGTGAGTCAACGGGGGCTGAAGCTTTCTTT.